A single sample gave rise to the 17 T cell receptor beta chains below, sequenced in a study of blood T cell repertoires in COVID-19. TCRdb's table, derived via immunoSEQ multiplex PCR, lists solely in-frame clones and lacks some. This repertoire shows roughly 63,000 clones, 85% to 90% found once; its top ten account for under 1.5%. Sequenced sample: peripheral blood. These receptors were collected from a man aged 55 to 70 with acute or convalescent COVID-19.

This chain joins TRBV19 and TRBJ1-5; no clear D. The germline V and J ends were trimmed by 2 bases and 6 bases, with 14 bases remaining between them. Germline V CDR1 and CDR2: LNHDA, SQIVND (reference sequence). The CDR3 runs 15 residues. The CDR3 nucleotides are TGTGCCAGTAGTATATCTCCCGGGGAGCTTCAGCCCCAGCATTTT. Encoded protein: CASSISPGELQPQHF.

The CDR3 DNA reads TGCGCCAGCAGCTCTCTGTCGGCCATAGCGGGGAATGAAAAACTGTTTTTT. Its protein is CASSSLSAIAGNEKLFF. This chain joins TRBV5-1 and TRBJ1-4; D call uncertain. V was trimmed by 3 bases and J by 5 bases, leaving 20 bases between them. The length of the CDR3 is 17 residues. The germline V gene has CDR1 SGHRS and CDR2 YFSETQ. Supplemented by reference TRBV5-1 and TRBJ1-4, the full variable domain reads KAGVTQTPRYLIKTRGQQVTLSCSPISGHRSVSWYQQTPGQGLQFLFEYFSETQRNKGNFPGRFSGRQFSNSRSEMNVSTLELGDSALYLCASSSLSAIAGNEKLFFGSGTQLSVL.

The V call is TRBV4-1, the J call TRBJ2-3, with 7 positions matching TRBD2. The CDR3 contains 17 residues. The V gene's germline CDR1 is MGHRA and CDR2 YSYEKL. Losses at the gene ends were 4 bases for V and 3 bases for J; bases not matched to a gene: 13. This CDR3 reads CASSPLFLRERTDTQYF. The CDR3 nucleotides read TGCGCCAGCAGCCCCCTCTTTCTGCGGGAGAGAACAGATACGCAGTATTTT.

This chain uses TRBV7-8 with TRBJ1-2; D is unclear. Trimming pared 6 bases from V and 8 bases from J, leaving 19 bases between. Germline lookup yields CDR1 SGHVS and CDR2 FQNEAQ. The CDR3 consists of 14 residues. The CDR3 reads CASSSHNPPSGYTF. The CDR3, as DNA: TGTGCCAGCAGTTCTCACAACCCTCCATCGGGCTACACCTTC.

The chain recombines TRBV6-2 or TRBV6-3 with TRBJ2-1; D possibly corresponds to TRBD2 (6 bases). V shed 6 bases and J shed 1 base, with 13 bases lying between them. The CDR3 is 15 amino acids. CDR1 and CDR2 from the germline V gene are MNHEY and SVGEGT. The CDR3 DNA reads as TGTGCCAGCAGCCCGACTAGTGTTTCCTACAATGAGCAGTTCTTC. Translated: CASSPTSVSYNEQFF.

This sequence joins TRBV18 and TRBJ1-1; no clear D gene. Germline loops: CDR1 KGHSH, CDR2 LQKENI. V was clipped by 2 bases and J by 3 bases, with 13 bases between them. This CDR3 comprises 15 residues. The CDR3 protein is CASSPGLGGDTEAFF. The DNA for the CDR3 is TGTGCCAGCTCACCAGGGTTAGGCGGGGACACTGAAGCTTTCTTT. The full variable domain, with the rest looked up from reference TRBV18 and TRBJ1-1, is NAGVMQNPRHLVRRRGQEARLRCSPMKGHSHVYWYRQLPEEGLKFMVYLQKENIIDESGMPKERFSAEFPKEGPSILRIQQVVRGDSAAYFCASSPGLGGDTEAFFGQGTRLTVV.

This clone was recorded only once. The chain employs TRBV27 and TRBJ1-1, with D unresolved. Looked up from germline, CDR1 is MNHEY and CDR2 is SMNVEV (reference sequence). Deletions cut 6 bases from V and 0 bases from J, with 11 bases between. The CDR3 has 14 residues. CDR3 residues: CASSLVPMNTEAFF. In DNA, the CDR3 is TGTGCCAGCAGCCTGGTCCCTATGAACACTGAAGCTTTCTTT.

This chain connects TRBV7-2 to TRBJ1-6; the match to TRBD1 covers 11 bases. This CDR3 is built from 15 residues. Germline CDR1 and CDR2: SGHTA and FQGNSA. V lost 5 bases, J lost 7 bases, and 4 bases stayed unmatched. The CDR3 spells CASSRTGGNNSPLHF. Here the CDR3 DNA reads TGTGCCAGCAGCCGGACAGGGGGCAACAATTCACCCCTCCACTTT.

The CDR3 nucleotides read TGTGCCAGCAGTTCCGGGGACAGCCCCTACAATGAGCAGTTCTTC. It specifies CASSSGDSPYNEQFF. V usage is TRBV27 and J usage is TRBJ2-1; TRBD1 aligns across 7 bases. Per the germline V gene, CDR1 is MNHEY and CDR2 is SMNVEV (reference sequence). This CDR3 has 15 amino acids. V shed 4 bases, J shed 2 bases, and the junction held 5 bases outside the gene matches.

This chain joins TRBV4-3 and TRBJ1-5, with 12 bases matching TRBD1. The CDR3 has 19 amino acids. The V gene's germline CDR1 is LGHNA and CDR2 YSLEER. With 0 bases clipped from V and 5 bases from J, the junction kept 11 bases outside the gene matches. The DNA for the CDR3 is TGCGCCAGCAGCCAAGATTGGGGGACAGGGGGCGCATACTATCAGCCCCAGCATTTT. Translating it yields CASSQDWGTGGAYYQPQHF.

This clone was detected only once. CDR3 in DNA: TGTGCCAGCAGCTTGGAACTGAGGGGAAACACCATATATTTT. Translated, it gives CASSLELRGNTIYF. This chain connects TRBV5-6 to TRBJ1-3; D not certain. The germline gives CDR1 SGHDT, CDR2 YYEEEE. V shed 0 bases and J shed 4 bases, with 8 bases lying between them. The CDR3 extends over 14 amino acids.

For the CDR3, the DNA is TGTGCCACCAGCGGTAGGACAGGGGGCTATCAGCCCCAGCATTTT. It translates to CATSGRTGGYQPQHF. The chain links TRBV15 to TRBJ1-5, with 11 bases matching TRBD1. Unmatched junction bases numbered 5, after V lost 5 bases and J lost 5 bases. Germline-derived CDR1 and CDR2 are LNHNV and YYDKDF (reference sequence). The CDR3 consists of 15 residues. The variable domain in full, with the rest retrieved from reference TRBV15 and TRBJ1-5, is DAMVIQNPRYQVTQFGKPVTLSCSQTLNHNVMYWYQQKSSQAPKLLFHYYDKDFNNEADTPDNFQSRRPNTSFCFLDIRSPGLGDTAMYLCATSGRTGGYQPQHFGDGTRLSIL.

The chain recombines TRBV6-2 or TRBV6-3 with TRBJ2-1, with 8 bases identical to TRBD2. This CDR3 contains 17 residues. CDR1 and CDR2 (germline): MNHEY, SVGEGT. With 5 bases clipped from V and 4 bases from J, the junction kept 13 bases outside the gene matches. The CDR3 region has the DNA TGTGCCAGCAGTACCCGCGGCCTAGCGGGTAATTACAATGAGCAGTTCTTC. Residues: CASSTRGLAGNYNEQFF.

The gene calls are TRBV14 and TRBJ2-3; 9 bases fit TRBD1. From germline, CDR1 is SGHDN and CDR2 FVKESK. Trimming cost V 3 bases and J 5 bases; bases outside gene matches: 9. There are 16 residues in the CDR3. This CDR3 is CASSHVDRGFEDTQYF. The CDR3 bases are TGTGCCAGCAGCCACGTTGACAGGGGGTTTGAAGATACGCAGTATTTT.

The chain combines TRBV24-1 with TRBJ2-3; TRBD2 is a possible D gene (6 bases). The CDR3 totals 16 residues. V was pared by 3 bases and J by 0 bases, with 12 bases between. Germline lookup yields CDR1 KGHDR and CDR2 SFDVKD. The CDR3 sequence: CATSDPRGGSTDTQYF. The CDR3 region has the DNA TGTGCCACCAGTGATCCCCGGGGAGGCAGCACAGATACGCAGTATTTT.

V usage is TRBV27 and J usage is TRBJ1-2; 9 bases are a match to TRBD1. The CDR3 has 14 amino acids. V shed 2 bases, J shed 6 bases, and the junction held 4 bases outside the gene matches. Germline V gene lookup returns CDR1 MNHEY and CDR2 SMNVEV (reference sequence). The CDR3 DNA reads as TGTGCCAGCAGTTTAGACAGGGGGACGGATGGCTACACCTTC. This translates into CASSLDRGTDGYTF.

This sequence joins TRBV7-6 and TRBJ2-5, with 8 bases aligning to TRBD2. V lost 5 bases and J lost 4; bases outside the gene matches: 9. Germline V gene sequence: CDR1 SGHVS, CDR2 FNYEAQ. CDR3 length equals 15 residues. DNA of the CDR3: TGTGCCAGCAGCGAATACGGGAGGGGTCGAGAGACCCAGTACTTC. Protein sequence: CASSEYGRGRETQYF.